Listed below are T cell receptor beta chains from one sample, sequenced in a study of blood T cells in healthy people across ages. MiXCR, applied by TCRdb to the 5' RACE reads, yields one record per CDR3 protein. The table includes hundreds of thousands of distinct CDR3 sequences, around 43% detected once. The source material was blood. The receptors were gathered from a man aged 55 to 70 in good health. Both conserved end residues are part of each CDR3. The D gene is left open where the match is weak. Where a row states a size, it is once, few, many or the class of an expanded clone; other rows omit it.

>TRBJ2-2|TRBV12-3/TRBV12-4|.|.
CASSPPGRGLPGELFF
TGTGCCAGCAGCCCACCGGGCAGGGGTTTGCCCGGGGAGCTGTTTTTT
>TRBJ2-2|TRBV12-3/TRBV12-4|TRBD2|.
CASILSGAGELFF
TGTGCCAGCATTCTTAGCGGGGCCGGGGAGCTGTTTTTT
>TRBJ1-2|TRBV10-3|TRBD1|many
CAISEPDRGNYGYTF
TGTGCCATCAGTGAGCCTGACAGGGGAAACTATGGCTACACCTTC
>TRBJ1-2|TRBV3-1|.|.
CASRHSSKYGYTF
TGTGCCAGCAGACATAGTAGTAAATATGGCTACACCTTC
>TRBJ1-5|TRBV6-5|TRBD1|.
CASSKGQGVNQPQHF
TGTGCCAGCAGCAAGGGACAGGGGGTAAATCAGCCCCAGCATTTT
>TRBJ2-5|TRBV6-2/TRBV6-3|TRBD2|.
CASSRGGKTNEQYF
TGTGCCAGCAGTCGGGGGGGCAAAACGAATGAGCAGTACTTC
>TRBJ2-1|TRBV6-2/TRBV6-3|.|few
CASSYRERGEQFF
TGTGCCAGCAGTTATAGGGAAAGAGGGGAGCAGTTCTTC
>TRBJ2-6|TRBV12-3/TRBV12-4|.|few
CALRATSGANVLTF
TGTGCCCTGCGGGCTACCTCTGGGGCCAACGTCCTGACTTTC
>TRBJ2-3|TRBV28|TRBD2|.
CASSLLGLAVYTQYF
TGTGCCAGCAGTTTACTTGGACTAGCTGTGTATACGCAGTATTTT
>TRBJ2-7|TRBV20-1|.|few
CSASGPTPLLYEQYF
TGCAGTGCTAGCGGGCCCACGCCTCTACTTTACGAGCAGTACTTC
>TRBJ2-6|TRBV6-5|TRBD1|.
CASSSLKDRVLPGANVLTF
TGTGCCAGCAGTTCCCTTAAGGACAGGGTCTTGCCTGGGGCCAACGTCCTGACTTTC
>TRBJ2-2|TRBV25-1|TRBD1|.
CASNDRGTGELFF
TGTGCCAGCAACGACAGGGGCACCGGGGAGCTGTTTTTT
>TRBJ2-5|TRBV4-2|.|.
CASSPYREGGGQETQYF
TGTGCCAGCAGCCCCTATCGAGAGGGGGGGGGACAAGAGACCCAGTACTTC
>TRBJ2-1|TRBV10-3|.|.
CAISSKAANSYNEQFF
TGTGCCATCAGTAGTAAGGCGGCTAACTCCTACAATGAGCAGTTCTTC
>TRBJ2-3|TRBV7-3|TRBD2|.
CASSPLGGGVTDTQYF
TGTGCCAGCAGCCCTCTGGGCGGGGGAGTGACAGATACGCAGTATTTT
>TRBJ1-6|TRBV12-3/TRBV12-4|.|.
CASSDLGYRNSPLHF
TGTGCCAGCAGTGATTTGGGTTATCGTAATTCACCCCTCCACTTT
>TRBJ1-5|TRBV7-6|TRBD1|few
CASSFDRDQPQHF
TGTGCCAGCAGCTTTGACAGGGATCAGCCCCAGCATTTT
>TRBJ1-2|TRBV27|TRBD1|.
CASSPGQGAKGYGYTF
TGTGCCAGCAGTCCGGGACAGGGGGCGAAAGGCTATGGCTACACCTTC
>TRBJ1-2|TRBV20-1|.|.
CSARVRGSYGYTF
TGCAGTGCTAGAGTGAGGGGAAGCTATGGCTACACCTTC
>TRBJ2-5|TRBV7-9|TRBD2|once
CVSGTSGVQETQYF
TGTGTCAGCGGGACTAGCGGGGTCCAAGAGACCCAGTACTTC
>TRBJ2-5|TRBV11-2|.|.
CASSAHLDSKQYF
TGTGCCAGCAGCGCCCACCTAGATTCCAAGCAGTACTTC
>TRBJ2-3|TRBV5-1|TRBD1|few
CASSSRTGSADTQYF
TGCGCCAGCAGCTCACGGACAGGGTCCGCAGATACGCAGTATTTT
>TRBJ1-5|TRBV4-1|TRBD1|few
CASSQTDRGLGNQPQHF
TGCGCCAGCAGCCAAACGGACAGGGGTTTAGGCAATCAGCCCCAGCATTTT
>TRBJ2-5|TRBV29-1|.|many
CSVRVIRGQETQYF
TGCAGCGTTCGTGTAATCAGGGGCCAAGAGACCCAGTACTTC
>TRBJ2-3|TRBV5-1|TRBD1|.
CASSSGTESDTQYF
TGCGCCAGCAGTTCCGGGACAGAGTCAGATACGCAGTATTTT
>TRBJ1-5|TRBV20-1|TRBD1|few
CSARPTGGNLNQPQHF
TGCAGTGCTAGACCGACAGGGGGGAACCTCAATCAGCCCCAGCATTTT
>TRBJ2-1|TRBV7-9|TRBD2|.
CASSFDLAGPLDEQFF
TGTGCCAGCAGCTTTGACCTAGCGGGGCCCTTGGATGAGCAGTTCTTC
>TRBJ2-7|TRBV7-2|TRBD2|few
CASSSIAGGLEQYF
TGTGCCAGCAGCTCCATAGCGGGGGGGCTCGAGCAGTACTTC
>TRBJ2-5|TRBV5-5|TRBD1|.
CASRAGGSGPETQYF
TGTGCCAGCAGAGCAGGGGGCTCAGGACCAGAGACCCAGTACTTC
>TRBJ2-7|TRBV4-1|.|.
CASSPTRGLEQYF
TGCGCCAGCAGCCCGACCCGGGGTTTGGAGCAGTACTTC